This T cell receptor beta chain was recorded in a study of blood T cell repertoires in COVID-19. On the study more broadly: PBMCs, B-cell-depleted T cells, or T cells provided the cDNA or gDNA that made up the material.

Profiled with immunoSEQ multiplex PCR; TCRdb holds only in-frame clones, not every one. Here the sample spans about 160,000 clones, 65% to 80% being singletons. The CDR3 is 14 amino acids. Trimming removed 4 bases at V and 2 bases at J, with 12 bases between. Germline lookup yields CDR1 MNHEY and CDR2 SVGAGI. Material: peripheral blood. The receptor was derived from a man aged 55 to 69 with acute or convalescent COVID-19. This chain connects TRBV6-5 to TRBJ2-7, with D possibly matching TRBD1 (5 bases). The CDR3 here is CASSWGSATYEQYF. The CDR3 coding sequence is TGTGCCAGCAGTTGGGGCTCCGCGACCTACGAGCAGTACTTC.